The 30 T cell receptor beta chains listed next were all sequenced from one sample in a study of immune heterogeneity within non-small cell lung tumors. TCR beta CDR3 was amplified by multiplex PCR, first round approximately 9 cycles, 32 V and 13 J primers. TCRdb fed the multiplex PCR reads into MiXCR, producing one record per CDR3 protein. The sample yields some 10,000 distinct CDR3 sequences, about 17% seen once. Each sample used approximately 0.55 ug of genomic DNA from bulk tumor tissue. Multiple widely separated biopsies were taken from each primary tumor at surgery. Untreated, newly diagnosed non-small cell lung cancer patients underwent curative surgery. The sample was lung tumor tissue. The receptors were sampled from a middle-aged man with non-small cell lung cancer.

By frequency in the sample, this clonotype is medium-sized. This chain joins TRBV18 and TRBJ2-1; TRBD2 matches 7 bases. The CDR3 is 17 amino acids. Per germline, CDR1 KGHSH and CDR2 LQKENI. V trimming: 4 bases; J trimming: 2 bases; junction bases outside the gene matches: 11. The CDR3 nucleotides read TGTGCCAGCTCACTGCTTCCTTCTAGCGGAGCCTACAATGAGCAGTTCTTC. It is translated as CASSLLPSSGAYNEQFF.

There are many counts of this clonotype. This rearrangement joins TRBV5-1 to TRBJ2-7; D unclear. Trimming shortened V by 2 bases and J by 1 base, and 10 bases separated the two germline ends. Per the germline V gene, CDR1 is SGHRS and CDR2 is YFSETQ. The CDR3 runs to 14 residues. Here the CDR3 DNA reads TGCGCCAGCAGCTTAGGCGGAATGTCCTACGAGCAGTACTTC. This translates into CASSLGGMSYEQYF.

The rearrangement links TRBV28 to TRBJ2-7; 9 bases line up with TRBD2. V lost 10 bases and J lost 3; bases outside the gene matches: 7. Germline V gene lookup returns CDR1 MDHEN and CDR2 SYDVKM. This CDR3 region has 13 residues. The CDR3 reads CATGLANIYEQYF. DNA of the CDR3: TGTGCCACCGGACTAGCGAACATCTACGAGCAGTACTTC. Combining the CDR3 with reference TRBV28 and TRBJ2-7 gives the whole variable domain DVKVTQSSRYLVKRTGEKVFLECVQDMDHENMFWYRQDPGLGLRLIYFSYDVKMKEKGDIPEGYSVSREKKERFSLILESASTNQTSMYLCATGLANIYEQYFGPGTRLTVT.

This clonotype was counted once. In this CDR3 the conserved last residue, phenylalanine or tryptophan, is missing, so a read error is likely. The chain has TRBV19 and TRBJ1-6; D gene unclear. CDR1 and CDR2 (germline): LNHDA, SQIVND (reference sequence). The CDR3 loop spans 14 amino acids. The CDR3 DNA sequence: TGTGCCAGGAGTAATGTAGTCAGCAATTCACCCCTCCACTTG. This gives the protein CARSNVVSNSPLHL.

This clonotype showed up just a few times. Possible read error: a much larger clone is one base away. The rearrangement uses TRBV6-2 or TRBV6-3 and TRBJ2-1; 8 bases line up with TRBD2. Germline values: CDR1 MNHEY, CDR2 SVGEGT. The CDR3 runs 16 residues. CDR3 protein: CASSSRGGGSYNEQSF. The CDR3 DNA reads as TGTGCCAGCAGCTCCCGGGGGGGAGGCTCCTACAATGAGCAGTCCTTC.

In its sample, this clonotype was seen many times. The chain carries TRBV6-5 and TRBJ1-6; perhaps TRBD1 as D (6 bases). Germline assignment: CDR1 MNHEY and CDR2 SVGAGI. This CDR3 comprises 16 residues. Trimming left V 0 bases short and J 8 bases short, with 14 bases between. The chain's CDR3 is CASSYSGGGNYSPLHF. The CDR3 DNA is TGTGCCAGCAGTTACTCAGGGGGAGGTAATTATTCACCCCTCCACTTT.

This clonotype was observed at least ten times. This chain joins TRBV9 and TRBJ2-3, with 7 positions matching TRBD1. Germline V gene lookup returns CDR1 SGDLS and CDR2 YYNGEE. CDR3 length equals 14 residues. J lost 4 bases, V lost 3 bases, and 5 bases had no gene match. The DNA of the CDR3 is TGTGCCAGCAGCGCGTGGGACAGACCAGATACGCAGTATTTT. Its protein is CASSAWDRPDTQYF.

This rearrangement joins TRBV6-2 or TRBV6-3 to TRBJ2-7, with D perhaps TRBD1 or TRBD2 (5 bases each). The CDR3 sequence is 18 residues long. V dropped 6 bases and J dropped 2 bases, with 26 bases sitting between them. Germline V gene lookup returns CDR1 MNHEY and CDR2 SVGEGT. The CDR3 loop is CASSPAREGSNLPYEQYF. The DNA for the CDR3 is TGTGCCAGCAGCCCCGCCCGAGAGGGGTCTAACCTTCCCTACGAGCAGTACTTC.

This clonotype is labeled as medium-sized. This chain links TRBV19 with TRBJ1-4; D is ambiguous. The V gene lost 4 bases and the J gene lost 7 bases, with 13 bases spanning the gap. The CDR3 consists of 14 residues. Per the germline V gene, CDR1 is LNHDA and CDR2 is SQIVND (reference sequence). DNA of the CDR3: TGTGCCAGTAGTACTGGGCGGTTGGGTGAAAAACTGTTTTTT. Amino acids: CASSTGRLGEKLFF.

This clonotype was seen ten or more times. The chain carries TRBV4-2 and TRBJ1-4; TRBD1 aligns across 8 bases. Germline values: CDR1 LGHNA, CDR2 YNFKEQ. V lost 0 bases, J lost 0 bases, and 3 bases stayed unmatched. The CDR3 consists of 17 residues. The CDR3: CASSQDDRGTTNEKLFF. The CDR3 nucleotides are TGTGCCAGCAGCCAAGATGACAGGGGTACAACTAATGAAAAACTGTTTTTT.

This clonotype was observed many times. CDR3 nucleotide sequence: TGTGCCAGCAGCTGGGACATCGACAATGAGCAGTTCTTC. Translation gives CASSWDIDNEQFF. The chain is built from TRBV7-6 and TRBJ2-1; TRBD1 might be the D (6 bases). Germline V gives CDR1 SGHVS, CDR2 FNYEAQ. The CDR3 consists of 13 residues. With 4 bases removed from V and 5 bases from J, the gap between germline ends came to 9 bases.

This clonotype is labeled medium-sized. The rearrangement joins TRBV28 to TRBJ1-4; 7 nucleotides align to TRBD1. The CDR3 has 14 residues. Germline V gene data show CDR1 as MDHEN and CDR2 as SYDVKM. J gave up 6 bases and V 5 bases, and 6 bases lay outside the gene matches. CDR3 DNA: TGTGCCAGCAGTCGGGACAGCCACTATGAAAAACTGTTTTTT. It codes for CASSRDSHYEKLFF. The complete variable domain, with remaining parts taken from reference TRBV28 and TRBJ1-4, reads DVKVTQSSRYLVKRTGEKVFLECVQDMDHENMFWYRQDPGLGLRLIYFSYDVKMKEKGDIPEGYSVSREKKERFSLILESASTNQTSMYLCASSRDSHYEKLFFGSGTQLSVL.

Relative to its sample, this clonotype is medium-sized. The chain recombines TRBV10-3 with TRBJ1-1; 7 nucleotides line up with TRBD1. The CDR3 extends over 11 amino acids. Germline trimming cut 6 bases from V and 7 bases from J; bases unmatched to any gene: 2. The germline V gene encodes CDR1 ENHRY and CDR2 SYGVKD. The CDR3 protein is CAIRRDSEAFF. Here the CDR3 DNA reads TGTGCCATCAGGAGGGACAGTGAAGCTTTCTTT.

In DNA form, the CDR3 reads TGTGCCAGCAGTTTGGGGGGGGCAGCGAGCAATCAGCCCCAGCATTTT. Its protein product is CASSLGGAASNQPQHF. The chain couples TRBV28 to TRBJ1-5; possibly TRBD1 for D (6 bases). V was pared by 3 bases and J by 1 base, with 13 bases between. Germline lookup yields CDR1 MDHEN and CDR2 SYDVKM. The CDR3 runs 16 residues.

V usage is TRBV5-4 and J usage is TRBJ2-3; 7 bases fit TRBD2. The CDR3 length is 16 residues. Trimming at V came to 0 bases and at J to 0 bases, leaving 4 bases not matched to a gene. Germline values: CDR1 SGHNT, CDR2 YYREEE (reference sequence). The CDR3 sequence is CASSLGGSASTDTQYF. The CDR3 nucleotides are TGTGCCAGCAGCTTGGGCGGGAGTGCTAGCACAGATACGCAGTATTTT.

This clonotype was detected only a few times. A single base separates this from a much larger clone, so it may be a read error. The chain is built from TRBV20-1 and TRBJ2-3; perhaps D is TRBD1 or TRBD2 (5 bases each). The germline CDR1 and CDR2 sequences are DFQATT and SNEGSKA (reference sequence). The CDR3 runs to 14 residues. CDR3 coding DNA: TGCAGTGCTAGCAGTTGGACTGGCACAGGTACGCAGTATTTT. Amino acid sequence: CSASSWTGTGTQYF.

The table lists this clonotype with many counts. The gene calls are TRBV20-1 and TRBJ2-3; D unclear. Trimming cost V 6 bases and J 0 bases, with 10 bases left between them. The germline V gene encodes CDR1 DFQATT and CDR2 SNEGSKA (reference sequence). CDR3 length: 13 residues. This CDR3 reads CSAWDPSTDTQYF. The DNA of the CDR3 is TGCAGTGCCTGGGATCCCAGCACAGATACGCAGTATTTT.

This clonotype showed up many times. The chain links TRBV15 to TRBJ1-4; D uncertain. Per the germline V gene, CDR1 is LNHNV and CDR2 is YYDKDF (reference sequence). V was shortened by 0 bases and J by 8 bases, with 10 bases between the two germline ends. This CDR3 region has 14 residues. CDR3 sequence (DNA): TGTGCCACCAGCAGAGAGGGTCGGGCCGAAAAACTGTTTTTT. Residues: CATSREGRAEKLFF.

In its sample, this clonotype was seen many times. The genes are TRBV7-6 and TRBJ1-1; the D is unclear. Trimming stripped 6 bases from V and 6 bases from J, with 17 bases between. This CDR3 spans 14 amino acids. The germline V gene has CDR1 SGHVS and CDR2 FNYEAQ. This chain's CDR3 is CASSPVWGSAEAFF. Here the CDR3 DNA reads TGTGCCAGCAGTCCGGTTTGGGGATCGGCTGAAGCTTTCTTT.

By its share, this clonotype is medium-sized (0.01 to 0.1%). The chain has TRBV6-1 and TRBJ2-3; 11 bases align to TRBD2. CDR3 length equals 19 residues. The junction had 15 bases not matched to a gene; V was cut back by 5 bases and J by 2 bases. Germline V lookup: CDR1 MNHNS, CDR2 SASEGT. For the CDR3, the DNA is TGTGCCAGCAGTTACGGCCTAGCGGGGGGAAGATACCCCACAGATACGCAGTATTTT. Protein: CASSYGLAGGRYPTDTQYF.

This clonotype was observed a single time. Given a much more abundant clone one base away, this may be a read error. The chain has TRBV7-2 and TRBJ2-3; D perhaps matches TRBD1 (7 bases). Germline V gene data show CDR1 as SGHTA and CDR2 as FQGNSA. Trimming left V 5 bases short and J 4 bases short, with 13 bases between. The CDR3 consists of 14 residues. The CDR3, as DNA: TGTGCCAGCAGCCCCGGAGGGGGCCCAGATACGCAGTATTTT. Translation: CASSPGGGPDTQYF.

This clonotype has a count of ten or more. The DNA of the CDR3 is TGCAGTGCTAGATTAAATAGACCGGGGAGTGGGAACACTGAAGCTTTCTTT. It codes for CSARLNRPGSGNTEAFF. The rearrangement joins TRBV20-1 to TRBJ1-1, with D uncertain. V lost 2 bases to trimming and J lost 1 base, with 20 bases between them. The CDR3 contains 17 residues. Germline assignment: CDR1 DFQATT and CDR2 SNEGSKA (reference sequence).

This clonotype has just one count. The chain joins TRBV10-1 to TRBJ2-1, with 7 positions matching TRBD1. Germline assignment: CDR1 WNHNN and CDR2 SYGVQD (reference sequence). Losses at the gene ends were 5 bases for V and 3 bases for J; bases not matched to a gene: 19. This CDR3 comprises 19 residues. The CDR3 sequence is CASSSNGTDLQGCYNEQFF. Written as DNA, the CDR3 is TGCGCCAGCAGTTCGAACGGGACAGACCTCCAAGGGTGCTACAATGAGCAGTTCTTC.

This clonotype is medium-sized (0.01 to 0.1%) within its sample. The chain recombines TRBV10-3 with TRBJ1-5; a possible D gene is TRBD1 (5 bases). This CDR3 is built from 13 residues. From germline, CDR1 is ENHRY and CDR2 SYGVKD. V lost 6 bases to trimming and J lost 7 bases, with 13 bases between them. The chain's CDR3 is CAIRGVRGQPQHF. CDR3 bases: TGTGCCATCAGAGGGGTAAGGGGACAGCCCCAGCATTTT.

This clonotype was detected ten times or more. Here the CDR3 reads CATNGVSGANVLTF. The CDR3, as DNA: TGTGCCACAAACGGCGTCTCTGGGGCCAACGTCCTGACTTTC. The J gene is TRBJ2-6, the V gene TRBV15; D is uncertain. CDR1 and CDR2 from the germline V gene are LNHNV and YYDKDF (reference sequence). V lost 9 bases and J lost 0, with 9 bases in between. The CDR3 covers 14 residues.

This clonotype is labeled medium-sized. This chain joins TRBV6-4 and TRBJ1-5; TRBD1 aligns across 8 bases. V dropped 6 bases and J dropped 0; count of bases not matched to a gene: 4. The CDR3 is 15 residues long. The germline CDR1 and CDR2 sequences are MRHNA and SNTAGT. CDR3 DNA sequence: TGTGCCAGCAGACTGACAGGGGCTAGCAATCAGCCCCAGCATTTT. It is translated as CASRLTGASNQPQHF.

This clonotype was detected once. The junction differs from germline at one of its ends, possibly a read error. V is TRBV5-1 and J is TRBJ2-1; no reliable D call. CDR3 length equals 12 residues. CDR1 and CDR2 from the germline V gene are SGHRS and YFSETQ. CDR3 in amino acids: CARSLWVNERFF. In DNA, the CDR3 is TGCGCCCGCAGCTTGTGGGTGAATGAGCGGTTCTTC. The full variable domain, rest sourced from reference TRBV5-1 and TRBJ2-1, is KAGVTQTPRYLIKTRGQQVTLSCSPISGHRSVSWYQQTPGQGLQFLFEYFSETQRNKGNFPGRFSGRQFSNSRSEMNVSTLELGDSALYLCARSLWVNERFFGPGTRLTVL.

The rearrangement links TRBV24-1 to TRBJ2-1; 15 nucleotides agree with TRBD2. CDR3 length: 16 amino acids. Trimming at V came to 6 bases and at J to 6 bases, leaving 5 bases not matched to a gene. CDR1 KGHDR and CDR2 SFDVKD come from the germline V gene. The CDR3 spells CATSSGGLAGGNEQFF. Written as DNA, the CDR3 is TGTGCCACCAGTTCTGGGGGACTAGCGGGAGGCAATGAGCAGTTCTTC.

The sample holds a few counts of this clonotype. A much larger clonotype is one base distant, so this may be a read error. The conserved phenylalanine or tryptophan normally closing the CDR3 is absent here, so this likely arose from a read error. This CDR3 is CATSRGGTGGLKLFS. For the CDR3, the DNA is TGTGCCACCAGCAGAGGGGGGACAGGGGGTTTAAAACTGTTTTCT. This sequence joins TRBV15 and TRBJ1-4; 11 bases are shared with TRBD1. CDR3 length: 15 residues. The J segment lost 10 bases and the V segment lost 1 base, leaving 5 bases of the junction unmatched. In germline, CDR1 is LNHNV, CDR2 YYDKDF (reference sequence).

This clonotype is categorized as medium-sized. The chain links TRBV10-3 to TRBJ2-1, with 7 bases identical to TRBD2. CDR3 length equals 15 residues. The germline CDR1 and CDR2 sequences are ENHRY and SYGVKD. V dropped 3 bases and J dropped 5; count of bases not matched to a gene: 7. CDR3 amino acids: CAISERGSRHNEQFF. The DNA for the CDR3 is TGTGCCATCAGTGAACGCGGGAGTCGACACAATGAGCAGTTCTTC.